This TCR beta chain was captured by sequencing in a study of metastatic and nonmetastatic thyroid tumors. Germline V gene sequence: CDR1 SEHNR, CDR2 FQNEAQ (reference sequence). The CDR3 has 14 residues. V gave up 6 bases and J gave up 2 bases, with 12 bases separating them. TCRdb re-called clones via MiXCR from the PCR reads. The sample records roughly 7,000 clones, around a third being singletons. This clone is labeled medium-sized (0.01 to 0.1%). Nobody among the patients had been given any treatment before thyroid surgery. The material sequenced was adjacent normal tissue. The chain links TRBV7-9 to TRBJ2-3; TRBD1 is a possible D gene (6 bases). The source of this sequence is a female donor with papillary thyroid cancer or a benign thyroid nodule (not recorded which). Some clones in this sample may be carry-over from other donors' samples. For the CDR3, the DNA is TGTGCCAGCAGGCCGGACAGCAACACAGATACGCAGTATTTT. Its translation: CASRPDSNTDTQYF.